Below, 7 T cell receptor beta chains from the same sample are listed, as sequenced in a study of human versus mouse CDR3 diversity and MHC coevolution (dated by TCRdb to the late 2010s). Receptors were amplified or captured by the immunoSEQ multiplex PCR assay. The table comes from immuneACCESS by way of TCRdb, which keeps in-frame sequences with V and J called. Part of the clones is missing from these tables; in studies checked, under half for an unresolved V gene and the rest for unknown reasons. In all, the sample holds 80,000 or so clones, and 85% to 95% of those were seen once. Approximately 1.5% of the sample comes from the top ten. What was sequenced was naive CD4+ T cells from blood. The sample's cell subset or site label, decoded: CD45RO-negative CD62L-positive naive CD4 T cells. The source of these receptors is a person aged 25 to 69 in good health.

This clone was observed once. V usage is TRBV19 and J usage is TRBJ1-2; tentative D call: TRBD1 (6 bases). There are 14 residues in the CDR3. The germline gives CDR1 LNHDA, CDR2 SQIVND (reference sequence). V lost 4 bases and J lost 4, with 13 bases in between. The CDR3, as DNA: TGTGCCAGTAGTACCAGACAGGAGATCTATGGCTACACCTTC. Protein: CASSTRQEIYGYTF. The full variable domain, its missing parts supplied by reference TRBV19 and TRBJ1-2, is DGGITQSPKYLFRKEGQNVTLSCEQNLNHDAMYWYRQDPGQGLRLIYYSQIVNDFQKGDIAEGYSVSREKKESFPLTVTSAQKNPTAFYLCASSTRQEIYGYTFGSGTRLTVV.

J is TRBJ1-5 and V is TRBV29-1, with 7 bases matching TRBD1. Germline CDR1 is SQVTM and CDR2 is ANQGSEA. There are 12 residues in the CDR3. V was pared by 6 bases and J by 7 bases, with 6 bases of the junction left unmatched. The CDR3 DNA reads as TGCAGCGTAGGGGCAGGGGGGCAGCCCCAGCATTTT. Translated: CSVGAGGQPQHF.

V gene TRBV18 combines with J gene TRBJ2-7, with D unclear. CDR1 and CDR2 (germline): KGHSH, LQKENI. The CDR3 is 16 residues long. V dropped 6 bases and J dropped 1 base, with 19 bases sitting between them. CDR3 in DNA: TGTGCCAGCTCCGAACTCTCCCCAGGCCTGTCCTACGAGCAGTACTTC. Protein sequence: CASSELSPGLSYEQYF.

The chain has TRBV28 and TRBJ1-4; TRBD1 might be the D (5 bases). V lost 11 bases to trimming and J lost 1 base, with 8 bases between them. Looked up from germline, CDR1 is MDHEN and CDR2 is SYDVKM. The CDR3 runs to 12 residues. CDR3 sequence reads: CAWGGTNEKLFF. In DNA, the CDR3 is TGTGCCTGGGGGGGAACTAATGAAAAACTGTTTTTT.

The chain joins TRBV29-1 to TRBJ2-1; 15 nucleotides match TRBD2. The CDR3 has 16 residues. Germline values: CDR1 SQVTM, CDR2 ANQGSEA. V shed 4 bases and J 7 bases; nucleotides not matched to a gene: 8. CDR3 residues: CSVGGTSGGLGNEQFF. The CDR3 nucleotides read TGCAGCGTTGGCGGGACTAGCGGGGGGCTAGGGAATGAGCAGTTCTTC.

The V and J genes are TRBV11-2 and TRBJ1-2; 10 bases are shared with TRBD1. From germline, CDR1 is SGHAT and CDR2 FQNNGV. This CDR3 contains 18 residues. V shed 0 bases and J 4 bases; nucleotides not matched to a gene: 11. CDR3 sequence: CASSLDQGQGGLFYGYTF. The CDR3 bases are TGTGCCAGCAGCTTAGATCAAGGACAGGGGGGTCTCTTCTATGGCTACACCTTC.

Only one count was recorded for this clone. The chain combines TRBV7-9 with TRBJ2-7; 7 bases match TRBD2. Germline CDR1 is SEHNR and CDR2 is FQNEAQ (reference sequence). The CDR3 has 15 residues. After removal of 5 bases from V and 2 bases from J, the junction contained 9 bases not matched to a gene. CDR3 residues: CASSRGDSRAYEQYF. DNA of the CDR3: TGTGCCAGCAGCCGGGGGGACTCCCGGGCCTACGAGCAGTACTTC.